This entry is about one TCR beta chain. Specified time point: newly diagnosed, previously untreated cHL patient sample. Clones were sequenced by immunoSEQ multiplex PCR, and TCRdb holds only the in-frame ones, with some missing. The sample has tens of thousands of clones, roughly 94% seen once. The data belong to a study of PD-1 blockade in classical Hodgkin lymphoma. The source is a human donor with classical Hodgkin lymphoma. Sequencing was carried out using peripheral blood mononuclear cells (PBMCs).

Here the CDR3 DNA reads TGTGCCAGCAGTTACGGCGACACAGATACGCAGTATTTT. This codes for CASSYGDTDTQYF. The genes are TRBV6-5 and TRBJ2-3; no clear D. The CDR3 spans 13 residues. The V gene lost 2 bases and the J gene lost 2 bases, with 5 bases spanning the gap. Germline CDR1 MNHEY, CDR2 SVGAGI.